Below are 29 T cell receptor beta chains sequenced from a single sample in a study of blood T cell repertoires in COVID-19. The protocol was immunoSEQ multiplex PCR, while the TCRdb copy is restricted to in-frame clones and leaves out a portion. The sample lists 85,000 to 120,000 clones, more than 80% occurring once. Sequencing was performed on peripheral blood. These receptors all come from an older woman with acute or convalescent COVID-19.

The CDR3 is CASNHRGSNTGELFF. As DNA, the CDR3 is TGTGCCAGCAATCACAGGGGGTCGAACACCGGGGAGCTGTTTTTT. V gene TRBV6-5 combines with J gene TRBJ2-2, with TRBD1 matching 8 bases. With V trimmed by 7 bases and J by 0 bases, 4 bases remained unmatched. This CDR3 has 15 residues. Germline V gene data show CDR1 as MNHEY and CDR2 as SVGAGI.

This chain uses TRBV4-2 with TRBJ2-2, with unresolved D. The length of the CDR3 is 13 residues. In germline, CDR1 is LGHNA, CDR2 YNFKEQ. The V end lost 4 bases, the J end lost 6 bases, and 9 bases lay between the germline ends. As DNA, the CDR3 is TGTGCCAGCAGCCTGCCCGCGCCCGGGGAGCTGTTTTTT. Translation: CASSLPAPGELFF.

The chain couples TRBV4-2 to TRBJ1-4; 7 positions agree with TRBD1. This CDR3 comprises 16 residues. In germline, CDR1 is LGHNA, CDR2 YNFKEQ. V gave up 4 bases and J gave up 4 bases; unmatched junction bases: 9. CDR3 nucleotide sequence: TGTGCCAGCAGCCCCCCTAGGGGGCGGGGTAATGAAAAACTGTTTTTT. Its translation: CASSPPRGRGNEKLFF.

V usage is TRBV18 and J usage is TRBJ2-1; 8 bases map to TRBD2. Trimming removed 6 bases from V and 0 bases from J; junction bases left unmatched: 4. The germline V gene has CDR1 KGHSH and CDR2 LQKENI. This CDR3 is built from 15 residues. The DNA for the CDR3 is TGTGCCAGCTCTATACTAGCGGCCTCCTACAATGAGCAGTTCTTC. It yields the protein CASSILAASYNEQFF.

This clone came up once. The CDR3: CASSLGSSGTGELFF. CDR3 nucleotide sequence: TGTGCCAGCAGCTTAGGGTCTAGCGGGACCGGGGAGCTGTTTTTT. This sequence joins TRBV7-2 and TRBJ2-2, with TRBD2 identical over 8 bases. In germline, CDR1 is SGHTA, CDR2 FQGNSA. The CDR3 sequence is 15 residues long. V dropped 1 base and J dropped 5; count of bases not matched to a gene: 3.

The chain uses TRBV7-8 and TRBJ2-1; 10 bases match TRBD2. The CDR3 contains 17 residues. J gave up 2 bases and V 3 bases, and 7 bases lay outside the gene matches. Germline-derived CDR1 and CDR2 are SGHVS and FQNEAQ. The CDR3 region has the DNA TGTGCCAGCAGCTTTGCTAGCGGGGGACCCGCCTACAATGAGCAGTTCTTC. Translated: CASSFASGGPAYNEQFF.

This chain connects TRBV19 to TRBJ1-2; D gene unclear. The germline gives CDR1 LNHDA, CDR2 SQIVND (reference sequence). The CDR3 length is 13 residues. The ends were cut back, 5 bases at V and 4 bases at J, with 11 bases in the middle. The CDR3 region is CASSERLIYGYTF. As DNA, the CDR3 is TGTGCCAGTAGTGAGCGGTTGATCTATGGCTACACCTTC.

This rearrangement joins TRBV4-1 to TRBJ2-3; 13 bases fit TRBD2. J lost 5 bases, V lost 4 bases, and 9 bases had no gene match. Per the germline V gene, CDR1 is MGHRA and CDR2 is YSYEKL. This CDR3 is 17 amino acids long. In DNA form, the CDR3 reads TGCGCCAGCAGCCCCCTCGGACTAGCGGGAGTGGTAGATACGCAGTATTTT. It is translated as CASSPLGLAGVVDTQYF.

This clone counts as medium-sized. This chain joins TRBV19 and TRBJ2-7; 7 nucleotides align to TRBD1. Germline values: CDR1 LNHDA, CDR2 SQIVND (reference sequence). This CDR3 has 14 amino acids. Unmatched junction bases numbered 5, after V lost 6 bases and J lost 0 bases. The CDR3 nucleotides are TGTGCCAGTAGCGTGACAGGGACCTCCTACGAGCAGTACTTC. Translation gives CASSVTGTSYEQYF.

The rearrangement uses TRBV7-6 and TRBJ1-5, with TRBD1 as a possible D gene (5 bases). The germline gives CDR1 SGHVS, CDR2 FNYEAQ. This CDR3 contains 18 residues. V was clipped by 5 bases and J by 6 bases, with 26 bases between them. The CDR3 is CASSHPGGSPSNRQPQHF. The CDR3 bases are TGTGCCAGCAGCCACCCCGGGGGATCCCCCTCTAATCGTCAGCCCCAGCATTTT.

This sequence joins TRBV5-4 and TRBJ1-2; tentatively, D is TRBD1 (6 bases). There are 13 residues in the CDR3. V was shortened by 2 bases and J by 7 bases, with 12 bases between the two germline ends. Germline-derived CDR1 and CDR2 are SGHNT and YYREEE (reference sequence). The CDR3 spells CASSFAGDPGYTF. Here the CDR3 DNA reads TGTGCCAGCAGCTTTGCAGGGGACCCTGGCTACACCTTC.

This clone appeared a few times. The chain is built from TRBV2 and TRBJ1-1; D might be TRBD1 (5 bases). The CDR3 consists of 13 residues. V was clipped by 2 bases and J by 1 base, with 5 bases between them. CDR1 and CDR2 from the germline V gene are SNHLY and FYNNEI. CDR3 DNA sequence: TGTGCCAGCAGTGAACAGGGGAACACTGAAGCTTTCTTT. Translated: CASSEQGNTEAFF.

The rearrangement joins TRBV3-1 (or the pseudogene TRBV3-2) to TRBJ2-2, with D uncertain. CDR1 LGHDT and CDR2 YNNKEL come from the germline V gene (reference sequence). The CDR3 consists of 14 residues. Trimming left V 4 bases short and J 6 bases short, with 12 bases between. The CDR3 sequence is CASSPTLSAGELFF. CDR3 DNA: TGTGCCAGCAGCCCTACTCTGAGTGCCGGGGAGCTGTTTTTT.

V usage is TRBV5-1 and J usage is TRBJ1-1; 9 nucleotides line up with TRBD1. The CDR3 loop spans 14 amino acids. Losses at the gene ends were 5 bases for V and 11 bases for J; bases not matched to a gene: 13. The V gene's germline CDR1 is SGHRS and CDR2 YFSETQ. The CDR3 nucleotides are TGCGCCAGCAGACGAGACACAGGGGGCGTTGTGGCTTTCTTT. This codes for CASRRDTGGVVAFF.

The genes are TRBV12-2 and TRBJ1-1; the DNA was not used to check the table's D call, TRBD1. TRBV12-2 counts as a pseudogene. The length of the CDR3 is 16 residues. In DNA, the CDR3 is TGTGCAAGTCGCTTAGAGGACAAGGGCGCGGACACTGAAGCTTTCTTT. It specifies CASRLEDKGADTEAFF.

The rearrangement uses TRBV2 and TRBJ1-1; D gene unclear. V lost 7 bases and J lost 1, with 13 bases in between. Germline CDR1 SNHLY, CDR2 FYNNEI. The CDR3 length is 14 residues. The DNA of the CDR3 is TGTGCCAGCACAAAGGAGGTAGGGAACACTGAAGCTTTCTTT. This codes for CASTKEVGNTEAFF.

This chain uses TRBV7-9 with TRBJ2-1; D is possibly TRBD1 (5 bases). The V end was cut by 7 bases, the J end by 1 base, with 17 bases between. There are 16 residues in the CDR3. The germline gives CDR1 SEHNR, CDR2 FQNEAQ (reference sequence). DNA of the CDR3: TGTGCCAGCATCCAGGGTCAACAAAGTTCCTACAATGAGCAGTTCTTC. Amino acids: CASIQGQQSSYNEQFF.

CDR3 nucleotides: TGTGCCACCTCAGGGGCCCACGAGCAGTACTTC. Translating gives CATSGAHEQYF. This chain connects TRBV28 to TRBJ2-7; possibly TRBD1 for D (6 bases). Germline-derived CDR1 and CDR2 are MDHEN and SYDVKM. The V end was cut by 10 bases, the J end by 5 bases, with 12 bases between. CDR3 length: 11 amino acids.

V gene TRBV6-6 combines with J gene TRBJ1-2, with D perhaps matching TRBD1 (6 bases). Germline V CDR1 and CDR2: MNHNY, SVGAGI (reference sequence). V dropped 6 bases and J dropped 7 bases, with 18 bases sitting between them. The CDR3 runs to 14 residues. The CDR3 is CASSQVGGAGGYTF. The CDR3 bases are TGTGCCAGCAGCCAGGTTGGGGGGGCTGGTGGCTACACCTTC.

The rearrangement links TRBV11-2 to TRBJ2-5; weak D call: TRBD1 (5 bases). V gave up 1 base and J gave up 4 bases, with 13 bases separating them. Germline V CDR1 and CDR2: SGHAT, FQNNGV. CDR3 length equals 15 residues. The CDR3 spells CASSLGGRVGETQYF. The CDR3 bases are TGTGCCAGCAGCTTAGGTGGCAGGGTGGGAGAGACCCAGTACTTC.

The J gene is TRBJ1-2, the V gene TRBV20-1, with D hard to call. CDR3 length equals 11 residues. The V end was cut by 0 bases, the J end by 7 bases, with 6 bases between. The germline CDR1 and CDR2 sequences are DFQATT and SNEGSKA (reference sequence). CDR3 in DNA: TGCAGTGCTAGAGATTCCCGTGGCTACACCTTC. Amino acid sequence: CSARDSRGYTF.

This clone has just one count. The chain recombines TRBV3-1 (or the pseudogene TRBV3-2) with TRBJ2-1, with TRBD2 matching over 8 bases. Losses at the gene ends were 6 bases for V and 0 bases for J; bases not matched to a gene: 4. Germline V gene lookup returns CDR1 LGHDT and CDR2 YNNKEL (reference sequence). The CDR3 totals 15 residues. CDR3 sequence (DNA): TGTGCCAGCAGTAGGAGCGGGGGCTCCTACAATGAGCAGTTCTTC. This encodes CASSRSGGSYNEQFF.

The CDR3 spells CASSPRGGATCNEQFF. In DNA form, the CDR3 reads TGTGCCAGCAGCCCCCGGGGGGGGGCGACGTGCAATGAGCAGTTCTTC. The gene calls are TRBV21-1 and TRBJ2-1; no DNA check was done on the table's D call, TRBD2. TRBV21-1 is deemed a pseudogene. The length of the CDR3 is 16 residues.

This rearrangement joins TRBV2 to TRBJ2-7; TRBD2 is a possible D gene (5 bases). CDR3 size: 13 residues. Germline CDR1 SNHLY, CDR2 FYNNEI. The germline V and J ends were trimmed by 7 bases and 1 base, with 11 bases remaining between them. The chain's CDR3 is CASMGARSYEQYF. The DNA of the CDR3 is TGTGCCAGCATGGGAGCTAGATCCTACGAGCAGTACTTC.

The V gene is TRBV14, the J gene TRBJ1-2; 8 positions match TRBD1. There are 15 residues in the CDR3. Looked up from germline, CDR1 is SGHDN and CDR2 is FVKESK. V lost 0 bases, J lost 2 bases, and 2 bases stayed unmatched. Here the CDR3 reads CASSQDRTGNYGYTF. The CDR3 DNA sequence: TGTGCCAGCAGCCAAGATCGGACAGGGAACTATGGCTACACCTTC.

The chain has TRBV5-1 and TRBJ1-1; 8 nucleotides line up with TRBD1. Germline V gene sequence: CDR1 SGHRS, CDR2 YFSETQ. V was pared by 1 base and J by 4 bases, with 6 bases of the junction left unmatched. This CDR3 is 15 amino acids long. CDR3: CASSLRTGQGTEAFF. The CDR3 region has the DNA TGCGCCAGCAGCTTGCGGACAGGGCAGGGCACTGAAGCTTTCTTT.

CDR3 amino acids: CASSKSGGINTEAFF. In DNA, the CDR3 is TGTGCCAGCAGCAAAAGTGGGGGGATAAACACTGAAGCTTTCTTT. The V gene is TRBV21-1, the J gene TRBJ1-1. TRBV21-1 is described as a pseudogene. CDR3 length equals 15 residues.

The gene calls are TRBV15 and TRBJ2-2; 7 nucleotides match TRBD1. V trimming: 0 bases; J trimming: 6 bases; junction bases outside the gene matches: 1. The CDR3 is made up of 14 amino acids. CDR1 is LNHNV, CDR2 YYDKDF, per germline (reference sequence). The CDR3 coding sequence is TGTGCCACCAGCAGAGACAGGGGGTCCGGGGAGCTGTTTTTT. Its translation is CATSRDRGSGELFF.

V and J are TRBV25-1 and TRBJ1-6, with D perhaps matching TRBD1 (6 bases). The germline gives CDR1 MGHDK, CDR2 SYGVNS. The CDR3 contains 18 residues. Trimming left V 3 bases short and J 4 bases short, with 19 bases between. CDR3 residues: CASSDPPTGDSYNSPLHF. The CDR3 nucleotides read TGTGCCAGCAGTGATCCTCCGACAGGCGACTCTTATAATTCACCCCTCCACTTT.